This T cell receptor (beta chain) was observed in a study of identical twins. This clonotype was detected many times. Antigen: not known. V was clipped by 9 bases and J by 3 bases, with 14 bases between them. The CDR3 length is 14 residues. The germline V gene encodes CDR1 SEHNR and CDR2 FQNEAQ (reference sequence). Findings and limits, study-wide: While abundant cord blood beta clonotypes carried fewer insertions, memory repertoires showed no such pattern. Beta out-of-frame twin sharing showed a weaker excess.

TCRdb called the 5' RACE reads again in MiXCR, with one record for every CDR3 protein. The sample yields some 240,000 distinct CDR3 sequences, around 8% seen once. These data are also associated with another study on yellow fever vaccine responses in identical twins.

This chain links TRBV7-9 with TRBJ2-2; a possible D gene is TRBD1 (6 bases). The sequence was obtained from a woman under 30 in good health. Material for sequencing was CD8+ T cells sorted from blood. CDR3 amino acids: CASRAGADTGELFF. The CDR3 coding sequence is TGTGCCAGTAGGGCAGGGGCAGACACCGGGGAGCTGTTTTTT.